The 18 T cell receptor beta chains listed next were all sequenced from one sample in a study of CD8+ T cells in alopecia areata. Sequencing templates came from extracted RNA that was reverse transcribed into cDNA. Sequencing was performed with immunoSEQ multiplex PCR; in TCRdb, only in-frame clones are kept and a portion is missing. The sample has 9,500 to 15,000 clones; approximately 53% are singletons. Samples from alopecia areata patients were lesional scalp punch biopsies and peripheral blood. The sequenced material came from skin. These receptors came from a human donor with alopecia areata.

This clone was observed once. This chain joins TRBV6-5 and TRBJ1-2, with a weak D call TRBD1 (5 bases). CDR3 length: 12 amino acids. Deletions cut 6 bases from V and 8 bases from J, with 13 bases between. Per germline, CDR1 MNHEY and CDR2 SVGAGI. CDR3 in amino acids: CASRDSSGGYTF. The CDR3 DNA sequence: TGTGCCAGCAGAGACAGCTCCGGCGGCTACACCTTC.

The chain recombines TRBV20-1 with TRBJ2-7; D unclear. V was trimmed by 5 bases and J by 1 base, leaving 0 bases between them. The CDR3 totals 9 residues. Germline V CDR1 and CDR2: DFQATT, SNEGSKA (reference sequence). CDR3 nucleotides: TGCAGTGCTTCCTACGAGCAGTACTTC. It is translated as CSASYEQYF.

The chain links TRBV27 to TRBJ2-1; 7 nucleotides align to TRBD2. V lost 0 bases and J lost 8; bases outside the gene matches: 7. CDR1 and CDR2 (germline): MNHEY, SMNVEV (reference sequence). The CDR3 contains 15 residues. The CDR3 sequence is CASSLSRLALYEQFF. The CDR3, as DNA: TGTGCCAGCAGTTTATCGCGACTAGCATTATATGAGCAGTTCTTC.

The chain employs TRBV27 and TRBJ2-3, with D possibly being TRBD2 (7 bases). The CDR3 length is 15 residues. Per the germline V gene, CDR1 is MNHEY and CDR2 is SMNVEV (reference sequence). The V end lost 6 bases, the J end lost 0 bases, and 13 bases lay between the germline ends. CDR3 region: CASSLRGASTDTQYF. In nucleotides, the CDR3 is TGTGCCAGCAGCCTACGGGGGGCCAGCACAGATACGCAGTATTTT.

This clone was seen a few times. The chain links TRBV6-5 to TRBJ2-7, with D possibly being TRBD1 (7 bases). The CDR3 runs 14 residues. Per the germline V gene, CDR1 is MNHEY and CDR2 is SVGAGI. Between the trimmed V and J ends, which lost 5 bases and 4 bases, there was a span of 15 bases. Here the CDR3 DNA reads TGTGCCAGCAGTCCTATGACAGGGAGGTACGAGCAGTACTTC. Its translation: CASSPMTGRYEQYF.

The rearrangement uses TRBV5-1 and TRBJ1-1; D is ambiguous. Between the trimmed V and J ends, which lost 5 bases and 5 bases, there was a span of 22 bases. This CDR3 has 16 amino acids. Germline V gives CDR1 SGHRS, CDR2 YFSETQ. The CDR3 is CASSPFPQLVRTEAFF. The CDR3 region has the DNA TGCGCCAGCAGTCCGTTCCCACAGCTGGTCCGGACTGAAGCTTTCTTT.

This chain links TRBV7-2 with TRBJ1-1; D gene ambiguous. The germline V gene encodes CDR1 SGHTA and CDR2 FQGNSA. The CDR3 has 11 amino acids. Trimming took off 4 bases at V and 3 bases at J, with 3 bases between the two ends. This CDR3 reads CASSSYTEAFF. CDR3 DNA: TGTGCCAGCAGCTCCTACACTGAAGCTTTCTTT.

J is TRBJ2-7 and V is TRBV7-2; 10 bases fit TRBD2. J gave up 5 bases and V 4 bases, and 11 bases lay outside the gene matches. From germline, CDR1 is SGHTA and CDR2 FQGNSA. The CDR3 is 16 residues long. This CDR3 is CASSSPSGRAPNEQYF. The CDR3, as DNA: TGTGCCAGCAGCTCCCCGAGCGGGAGGGCACCGAACGAGCAGTACTTC.

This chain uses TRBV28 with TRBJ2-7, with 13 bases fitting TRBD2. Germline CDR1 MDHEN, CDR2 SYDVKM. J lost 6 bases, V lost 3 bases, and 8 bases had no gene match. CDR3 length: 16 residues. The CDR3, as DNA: TGTGCCAGCAGTTTCCAGAGACTAGCGGGAGGTCTCGAGCAGTACTTC. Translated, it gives CASSFQRLAGGLEQYF.

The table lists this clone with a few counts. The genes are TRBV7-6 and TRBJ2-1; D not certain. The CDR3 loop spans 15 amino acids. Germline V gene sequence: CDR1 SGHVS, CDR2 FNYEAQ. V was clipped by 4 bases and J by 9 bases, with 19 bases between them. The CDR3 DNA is TGTGCCAGCAGCTACGCTGGATGGTCTTCGGGTGAGCAGTTCTTC. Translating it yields CASSYAGWSSGEQFF.

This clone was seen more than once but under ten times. The CDR3 spells CASTLRAHEQYF. CDR3 in DNA: TGTGCCAGCACCCTGAGGGCCCACGAGCAGTACTTC. The J gene is TRBJ2-7, the V gene TRBV7-2; possibly TRBD2 for D (5 bases). The CDR3 length is 12 residues. From germline, CDR1 is SGHTA and CDR2 FQGNSA. V was cut by 7 bases and J by 5 bases, with 12 bases left in between.

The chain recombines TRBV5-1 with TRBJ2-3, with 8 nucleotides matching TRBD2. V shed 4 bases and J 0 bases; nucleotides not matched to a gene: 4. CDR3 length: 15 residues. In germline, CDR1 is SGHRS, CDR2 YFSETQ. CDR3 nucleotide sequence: TGCGCCAGCAGCCTCGTAGCGGGAAGCACAGATACGCAGTATTTT. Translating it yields CASSLVAGSTDTQYF.

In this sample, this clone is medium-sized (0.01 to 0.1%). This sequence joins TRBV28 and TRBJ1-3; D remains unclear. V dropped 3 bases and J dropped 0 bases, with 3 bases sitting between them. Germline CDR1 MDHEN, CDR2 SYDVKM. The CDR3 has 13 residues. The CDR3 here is CASSFISGNTIYF. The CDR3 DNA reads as TGTGCCAGCAGTTTCATCTCTGGAAACACCATATATTTT.

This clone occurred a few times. CDR3 sequence reads: CASVGGAPYEQYF. The CDR3 DNA reads as TGTGCCAGCGTAGGGGGCGCACCCTACGAGCAGTACTTC. V and J are TRBV2 and TRBJ2-7; 7 bases agree with TRBD1. V dropped 8 bases and J dropped 2; count of bases not matched to a gene: 6. The CDR3 is 13 amino acids. Germline assignment: CDR1 SNHLY and CDR2 FYNNEI. Full variable domain (remainder filled in from reference TRBV2 and TRBJ2-7): EPEVTQTPSHQVTQMGQEVILRCVPISNHLYFYWYRQILGQKVEFLVSFYNNEISEKSEIFDDQFSVERPDGSNFTLKIRSTKLEDSAMYFCASVGGAPYEQYFGPGTRLTVT.

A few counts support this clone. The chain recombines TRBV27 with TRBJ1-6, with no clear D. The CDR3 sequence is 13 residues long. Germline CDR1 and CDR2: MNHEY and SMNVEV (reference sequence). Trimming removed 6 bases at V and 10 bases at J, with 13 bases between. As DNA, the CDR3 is TGTGCCAGCAGCCCGATGGTGGGGTCACCCCTCCACTTT. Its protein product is CASSPMVGSPLHF.

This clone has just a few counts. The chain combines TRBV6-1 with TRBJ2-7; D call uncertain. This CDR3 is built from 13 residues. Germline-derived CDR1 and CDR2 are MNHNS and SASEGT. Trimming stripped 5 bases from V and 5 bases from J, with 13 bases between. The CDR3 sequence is CASSKRDRDEQYF. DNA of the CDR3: TGTGCCAGCAGTAAAAGGGATCGAGACGAGCAGTACTTC.

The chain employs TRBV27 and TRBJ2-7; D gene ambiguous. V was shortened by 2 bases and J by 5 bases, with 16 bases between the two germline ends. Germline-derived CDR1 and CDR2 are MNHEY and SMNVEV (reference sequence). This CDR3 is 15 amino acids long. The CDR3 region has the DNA TGTGCCAGCAGTTTAACCCCCGGTGGGATCCACGAGCAGTACTTC. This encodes CASSLTPGGIHEQYF.

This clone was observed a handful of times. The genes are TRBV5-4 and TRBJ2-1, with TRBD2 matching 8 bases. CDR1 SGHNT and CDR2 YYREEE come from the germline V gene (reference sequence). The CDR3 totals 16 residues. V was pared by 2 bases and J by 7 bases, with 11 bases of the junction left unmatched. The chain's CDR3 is CASSFDPTGGLNEQFF. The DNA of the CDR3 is TGTGCCAGCAGCTTCGATCCGACGGGAGGGTTAAATGAGCAGTTCTTC. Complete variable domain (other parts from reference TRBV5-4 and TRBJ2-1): ETGVTQSPTHLIKTRGQQVTLRCSSQSGHNTVSWYQQALGQGPQFIFQYYREEENGRGNFPPRFSGLQFPNYSSELNVNALELDDSALYLCASSFDPTGGLNEQFFGPGTRLTVL.